Detailed here is one T cell receptor (beta chain). V was cut by 4 bases and J by 3 bases, with 11 bases left in between. The CDR3 is 13 amino acids. Germline V gene sequence: CDR1 SGHRS, CDR2 YFSETQ. This sample was included in a study of STAT5B mutations in CD4+ large granular lymphocyte leukemia. The table came from immunoSEQ multiplex PCR; TCRdb's copy has only in-frame clones and leaves some out. The sample shows some 21,000 clones, more than 65% of them seen only once. This sequence joins TRBV5-1 and TRBJ2-7, with D tentatively TRBD2 (6 bases). Material: CD4+ T cells from blood buffy coats. The clonotype was recovered from a human donor in good health. In DNA form, the CDR3 reads TGCGCCAGCAGCCCCGGACTACTCTACGAGCAGTACTTC. It translates to CASSPGLLYEQYF.